The source of this T cell receptor beta chain is a study of blood T cells in healthy people across ages (dated by TCRdb to about 2015). Looking at the study overall: In model experiments, roughly one uniquely barcoded TCR beta cDNA molecule per two T cells was captured by template switching. Using deep sequencing normalized with unique cDNA molecular identifiers, the study measured how TCR beta repertoire diversity changes with age. The donors were split into four age groups: young (average around 15 years), middle-aged (39), aged (over 55) and long-lived (approximately 80). To avoid experimental bias, donors of different ages were spread randomly across the sequencing lanes. For two donors (one aged 18 to 30 and one aged 80 or older), the study analyzed two additional independent replicas of 1 million unique cDNA reads from the same blood draw.

This clonotype has just one count. Its antigen remains unidentified. One base away lies a much larger clone, so this may be a sequencing read error. The library relied on 5' RACE. Sequencing used an Illumina HiSeq 2500. The second PCR ran for roughly 7 to 12 cycles and used a J-beta primer mix along with a sample-barcoded 5' primer. A template-switch 5' adaptor carrying 12 random nucleotides introduced a unique molecular identifier onto each TCR beta cDNA molecule. Each sample yielded at least 2.5 million CDR3-containing paired-end reads. First-strand cDNA synthesis was performed from all RNA using the Mint cDNA synthesis kit, with priming by a TRBC-specific oligonucleotide. Following uracil-DNA glycosylase treatment, all cDNA underwent a first 18-cycle PCR with the universal primers M1SS and BC2_uni_R. Under the source paper's analysis protocol: Each sample was normalized by randomly selecting 1 million high-quality reads, each carrying a distinct molecular identifier. Instead of being binned into consensus sequences, reads that shared molecular identifiers were thrown out. MiTCR, set to a Q25 quality threshold and the strictest error-elimination algorithm, was used for CDR3 identification, clonotype clustering and error correction. A nonparametric unseen species model using Euler transformation provided a lower-bound estimate of total TCR beta diversity. TCRdb reprocessed the public reads (quality trimming at Q25 with fastp, clone calling with MiXCR) and kept in-frame beta chains. Rows matching on CDR3 protein sequence are summarized as one entry with the most common DNA and genes. Here the V and J calls rest on TCRdb's processing, not on the authors' analysis. The sample table holds a few hundred thousand distinct CDR3 sequences, of which 52% were seen once. The biggest ten clones account for 51% of the sample.

The investigation overall reported the following: Observed TCR beta diversity per million T cells fell roughly linearly with age, and a significant reduction was already apparent by age about 36. Since profiling was done on bulk unsorted PBMCs, naive and antigen-experienced compartments could not be conclusively compared. Estimates of total diversity based on one million sequenced T cells were regarded as lower bounds and as underestimates. A strong correlation was found between observed TCR beta diversity and the percentage of naive T cells measured by flow cytometry. Compared with the aged group, the long-lived group had more naive CD4+ T cells, fewer expanded clones and increased TCR diversity, suggesting age selection. The CMV infection status of donors was not known, potentially confounding age-related changes in expanded clonotypes.

The germline V gene gives CDR1 as SGHVS and CDR2 as FNYEAQ. The CDR3 goes from the cysteine to the phenylalanine over 16 residues. This entry keeps only the CDR3 DNA: 48 bases, framed from base 1. V ends up 6 bases short and J 7 bases short, with an unmatched junction base count of 15. Donors were about 36 systemically healthy Caucasian individuals from Russia aged roughly 6 to 100 years. Each donor gave 8 to 10 milliliters of peripheral blood, collected into EDTA-treated Vacutainer tubes. Ficoll-Paque density-gradient centrifugation was used to isolate PBMCs, with at least 6.5 million per sample. Total RNA, at least 5 micrograms per sample, was extracted from PBMCs with Trizol reagent. For every donor, flow cytometry on a PBMC aliquot measured the percentage of naive CD45RAhigh/CD27high T cells.

The receptor was derived from a man aged 55 to 70 in good health. Source material: blood. This receptor chain uses TRBV7-6 and TRBJ2-7, and 10 junction bases match TRBD2. This receptor carries the CDR3 CASRLTSSGRGNEQYF. The bases are TGTGCCAGCAGATTGACTTCTAGCGGGAGAGGGAATGAGCAGTACTTC.